This T cell receptor (beta chain) was documented in a study of blood T cell repertoires in COVID-19. About the research overall: Sites across the United States, Italy and Spain contributed samples from acute and convalescent COVID-19. The analysed material was cDNA or gDNA that came from T cells, B-cell-depleted T cells, or PBMCs.

In the original workflow: How many nucleated cells were present was estimated from reference gene primer amplification. Libraries were prepared by immunoSEQ multiplex PCR; TCRdb keeps only in-frame clonotypes and omits some of them. The DNA gave D and trimming, while V, J and clone size come from that table. Of just over 35,000 clones detected, roughly four fifths appear once; the ten largest clones hold 40% to 50%. The CDR3 consists of 15 residues. Germline V lookup: CDR1 SGDLS, CDR2 YYNGEE. V was shortened by 4 bases and J by 6 bases, with 18 bases between the two germline ends. Sample: peripheral blood. The chain employs TRBV9 and TRBJ2-3; perhaps TRBD1 as D (6 bases). The TCR comes from a human donor in a cohort sampled during active or convalescent COVID-19. The donor label of this sample is uncertain. The CDR3 reads CASSQISTGMDTQYF. As DNA, the CDR3 is TGTGCCAGCAGCCAAATTAGTACAGGGATGGATACGCAGTATTTT.